The rows below give T cell receptor beta chains drawn from one sample of a study of blood T cell repertoires in COVID-19. Sequencing was performed with immunoSEQ multiplex PCR; in TCRdb, only in-frame clones are kept and a portion is missing. This sample has a few hundred thousand clones, with more than 75% found just once. The sample comprised PBMCs or T cells enriched from blood (not recorded which). The receptors come from a woman aged 40 to 50 who had recovered from COVID-19. Both conserved end residues are part of each CDR3. Each record gives: D gene, V gene, CDR3 length, J gene, clone size, CDR3 DNA, CDR3 protein. A D gene is named only where the DNA matches it firmly. A clone size is listed for some rows: how often the clone was seen (once, few, many), or a class if it is expanded.

d_gene: NA; v_gene: TRBV21-1; len: 15; j_gene: TRBJ1-5; abundance: NA; CDR3nt: TGTGCCAGAGCCGGCGGGACAGGGGTGCGGCAGCCCCAGCATTTT; CDR3aa: CARAGGTGVRQPQHF
d_gene: NA; v_gene: TRBV10-3; len: 13; j_gene: TRBJ1-4; abundance: NA; CDR3nt: TGTGCCATCAGTGCGGGGGTAGGGGAAAAACTGTTTTTT; CDR3aa: CAISAGVGEKLFF
d_gene: TRBD1; v_gene: TRBV4-2; len: 18; j_gene: TRBJ1-2; abundance: NA; CDR3nt: TGTGCCAGCAGCCAAGACGGGATTGGGACAGGGGCTCTCCGTGGCTACACCTTC; CDR3aa: CASSQDGIGTGALRGYTF
d_gene: NA; v_gene: TRBV21-1; len: 14; j_gene: TRBJ1-2; abundance: NA; CDR3nt: TGCGCCGCAGGGTCAAAAGGGATTCGATATGGCTACACCTTC; CDR3aa: CAAGSKGIRYGYTF
d_gene: NA; v_gene: TRBV4-1; len: 15; j_gene: TRBJ2-7; abundance: NA; CDR3nt: TGCGCCAGCAGCCAAGGGACAGACCGTTTTTACGAGCAGTACTTC; CDR3aa: CASSQGTDRFYEQYF
d_gene: NA; v_gene: TRBV10-1; len: 15; j_gene: TRBJ2-3; abundance: NA; CDR3nt: TGCGCCAGCAGTGAGGGGGCTCGACGCACAGATACGCAGTATTTT; CDR3aa: CASSEGARRTDTQYF
d_gene: TRBD2; v_gene: TRBV3-1/TRBV3-2; len: 20; j_gene: TRBJ2-4; abundance: NA; CDR3nt: TGTGCCAGCAGCCAGGGACTAGCGGGAGTACTTTCCTTAGTCAAAAACATTCAGTACTTC; CDR3aa: CASSQGLAGVLSLVKNIQYF
d_gene: TRBD1; v_gene: TRBV19; len: 14; j_gene: TRBJ1-6; abundance: NA; CDR3nt: TGTGCCAGTAGCCGACAGGGTCTGGATTCACCCCTCCACTTT; CDR3aa: CASSRQGLDSPLHF
d_gene: NA; v_gene: TRBV4-3; len: 14; j_gene: TRBJ1-1; abundance: NA; CDR3nt: TGCGCCAGCAGCCAAGTACCCGGTAACACTGAAGCTTTCTTT; CDR3aa: CASSQVPGNTEAFF
d_gene: TRBD1; v_gene: TRBV19; len: 17; j_gene: TRBJ2-2; abundance: NA; CDR3nt: TGTGCCAGTAGTATAGACTATGGACAGGGGGCTTCCGGGGAGCTGTTTTTT; CDR3aa: CASSIDYGQGASGELFF
d_gene: NA; v_gene: TRBV7-2; len: 15; j_gene: TRBJ2-2; abundance: NA; CDR3nt: TGTGCCAGCAGCTTATACGGGAGGAACACCGGGGAGCTGTTTTTT; CDR3aa: CASSLYGRNTGELFF
d_gene: TRBD1; v_gene: TRBV30; len: 18; j_gene: TRBJ1-6; abundance: NA; CDR3nt: TGTGCCTGGAAACGATTTGGACAGGGGGTTTCCTATAATTCACCCCTCCACTTT; CDR3aa: CAWKRFGQGVSYNSPLHF
d_gene: TRBD1; v_gene: TRBV6-2/TRBV6-3; len: 15; j_gene: TRBJ2-7; abundance: NA; CDR3nt: TGTGCCAGCAGTCCCCGGACAGGGAAGGAATACGAGCAGTACTTC; CDR3aa: CASSPRTGKEYEQYF
d_gene: NA; v_gene: TRBV6-1; len: 15; j_gene: TRBJ2-7; abundance: NA; CDR3nt: TGTGCCAGCAGTGAAGCTTCAGGGTTCTCCTACGAGCAGTACTTC; CDR3aa: CASSEASGFSYEQYF
d_gene: TRBD1; v_gene: TRBV4-3; len: 14; j_gene: TRBJ2-5; abundance: NA; CDR3nt: TGCGCCAGCAGCCAAGTCACAGGGGGAGAGACCCAGTACTTC; CDR3aa: CASSQVTGGETQYF
d_gene: TRBD1; v_gene: TRBV10-2; len: 16; j_gene: TRBJ1-6; abundance: NA; CDR3nt: TGCGCCAGCAGTGAGACTCAGTGGACAGGGCGTTCACCCCTCCACTTT; CDR3aa: CASSETQWTGRSPLHF
d_gene: NA; v_gene: TRBV19; len: 13; j_gene: TRBJ2-1; abundance: NA; CDR3nt: TGTGCCAGTAGTTTACAGGGTGGGAATGAGCAGTTCTTC; CDR3aa: CASSLQGGNEQFF
d_gene: NA; v_gene: TRBV28; len: 15; j_gene: TRBJ2-5; abundance: NA; CDR3nt: TGTGCCAGCAGTTTAGCGCGACAGTACCAAGAGACCCAGTACTTC; CDR3aa: CASSLARQYQETQYF
d_gene: TRBD1; v_gene: TRBV7-2; len: 14; j_gene: TRBJ1-2; abundance: once; CDR3nt: TGTGCCAGCAGCCCACTGACAGGGAACTATGGCTACACCTTC; CDR3aa: CASSPLTGNYGYTF
d_gene: TRBD2; v_gene: TRBV27; len: 17; j_gene: TRBJ2-1; abundance: many; CDR3nt: TGTGCCAGCAGTGTGCCCACTAGCGGGAATTCCTACAATGAGCAGTTCTTC; CDR3aa: CASSVPTSGNSYNEQFF
d_gene: NA; v_gene: TRBV2; len: 13; j_gene: TRBJ1-6; abundance: NA; CDR3nt: TGTGCCAATTCACAGGGTTATAATTCACCCCTCCACTTT; CDR3aa: CANSQGYNSPLHF
d_gene: NA; v_gene: TRBV13; len: 11; j_gene: TRBJ2-7; abundance: NA; CDR3nt: TGTGCCAGCGGGGGGAACTACGAGCAGTACTTC; CDR3aa: CASGGNYEQYF